The 10 T cell receptor beta chains in this list originate from one sample, sequenced in a study of blood T cells in healthy people across ages. Alongside a J-beta primer mix, a sample-barcoded 5' primer served in a second PCR lasting roughly 7 to 11 cycles. TCRdb re-called the 5' RACE reads with MiXCR, one entry per CDR3 protein. Of 980,000 or so distinct CDR3 sequences listed, about 48% were seen once; the top ten hold about an eighth. The material sequenced was blood. The source of these receptors is a man younger than 40 in good health.

This clonotype has more than one count but fewer than ten. This chain uses TRBV11-1 with TRBJ2-7, with D perhaps TRBD2 (6 bases). Trimming pared 5 bases from V and 3 bases from J, leaving 14 bases between. The CDR3 is made up of 14 amino acids. Germline loops: CDR1 SGHAT, CDR2 FQDESV (reference sequence). CDR3 DNA sequence: TGTGCCAGCAGCACTAGCCAGGGTATCTACGAGCAGTACTTC. It specifies CASSTSQGIYEQYF.

This clonotype was picked up a small number of times. This chain connects TRBV7-2 to TRBJ2-3, with 8 bases lining up with TRBD2. The CDR3 runs 15 residues. V was pared by 3 bases and J by 3 bases, with 5 bases of the junction left unmatched. The germline CDR1 and CDR2 sequences are SGHTA and FQGNSA. The CDR3 is CASSFWAGGTDTQYF. The CDR3 region has the DNA TGTGCCAGCAGCTTTTGGGCGGGGGGAACAGATACGCAGTATTTT.

The genes are TRBV20-1 and TRBJ1-5; 10 bases are a match to TRBD1. The CDR3 totals 13 residues. Germline CDR1 and CDR2: DFQATT and SNEGSKA (reference sequence). The junction had 3 bases not matched to a gene; V was cut back by 6 bases and J by 4 bases. The CDR3 nucleotides are TGCAGTGCACCGGGACAGGGGAATCAGCCCCAGCATTTT. This gives the protein CSAPGQGNQPQHF.

Points on this clonotype: One end of the junction is discordant with germline, which a read error may explain. The chain has TRBV20-1 and TRBJ2-7; maybe TRBD2 (6 bases). The CDR3 runs 15 residues. Germline V gene data show CDR1 as DFQATT and CDR2 as SNEGSKA (reference sequence). CDR3 in amino acids: CSAREGRDVSDEQYF. The CDR3 DNA reads TGCAGTGCTAGGGAGGGGCGGGACGTTTCCGACGAGCAGTATTTC.

The J gene is TRBJ2-7, the V gene TRBV10-3, with D hard to call. With 0 bases removed from V and 2 bases from J, the gap between germline ends came to 5 bases. The CDR3 contains 13 residues. CDR1 is ENHRY and CDR2 is SYGVKD in the germline V gene. CDR3 nucleotides: TGTGCCATCAGTGAGTCGACACCCTACGAGCAGTACTTC. It translates to CAISESTPYEQYF.

This clonotype was picked up a small number of times. This chain links TRBV4-2 with TRBJ1-2, with D possibly being TRBD1 (5 bases). V was clipped by 1 base and J by 3 bases, with 9 bases between them. The germline CDR1 and CDR2 sequences are LGHNA and YNFKEQ. CDR3 length: 14 amino acids. CDR3 nucleotides: TGTGCCAGCAGCCAAGCTGGGGCAGACTATGGCTACACCTTC. As protein: CASSQAGADYGYTF.

The DNA for the CDR3 is TGTGCCAGCAGTTACGGGCAACTTTACAATGAGCAGTTCTTC. This translates into CASSYGQLYNEQFF. The chain joins TRBV6-5 to TRBJ2-1, with D hard to call. With 2 bases removed from V and 4 bases from J, the gap between germline ends came to 9 bases. There are 14 residues in the CDR3. The germline gives CDR1 MNHEY, CDR2 SVGAGI.

The chain couples TRBV3-1 to TRBJ2-5, with 9 nucleotides matching TRBD1. This CDR3 is 15 amino acids long. Germline CDR1 is LGHDT and CDR2 is YNNKEL (reference sequence). Trimming removed 4 bases from V and 2 bases from J; junction bases left unmatched: 5. This CDR3 is CASSRTGTGQETQYF. CDR3 DNA sequence: TGTGCCAGCAGCCGAACCGGGACAGGGCAAGAGACCCAGTACTTC.

As regards this clonotype: At one of its ends the junction is not consistent with the germline gene, which may arise from a read error. The chain uses TRBV20-1 and TRBJ2-4; 9 bases align to TRBD1. The length of the CDR3 is 16 residues. Germline V gene data show CDR1 as DFQATT and CDR2 as SNEGSKA (reference sequence). The CDR3: CGARDATGGAKNIQYF. The CDR3 DNA is TGCGGTGCTAGAGATGCGACAGGGGGAGCCAAAAACATTCAGTACTTC.

The rearrangement joins TRBV20-1 to TRBJ2-7; 7 nucleotides match TRBD1. Germline CDR1 reads DFQATT; CDR2 reads SNEGSKA (reference sequence). This CDR3 has 14 amino acids. The ends lost 6 bases at V and 3 bases at J; junction bases unmatched: 11. CDR3 nucleotide sequence: TGCAGTGCCACTTTGACAGGGCCGGGCTACGAGCAGTACTTC. This codes for CSATLTGPGYEQYF.